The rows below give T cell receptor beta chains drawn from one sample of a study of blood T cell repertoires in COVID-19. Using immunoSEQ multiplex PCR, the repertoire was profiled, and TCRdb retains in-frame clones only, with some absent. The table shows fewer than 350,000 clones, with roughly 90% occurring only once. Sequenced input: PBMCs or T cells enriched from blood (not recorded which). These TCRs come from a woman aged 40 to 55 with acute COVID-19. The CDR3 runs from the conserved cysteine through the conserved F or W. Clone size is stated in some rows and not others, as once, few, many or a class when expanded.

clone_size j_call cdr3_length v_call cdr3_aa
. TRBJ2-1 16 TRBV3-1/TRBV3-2 CASSQDIAGGRNEQFF
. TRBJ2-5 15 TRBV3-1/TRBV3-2 CASSQGASDQETQYF
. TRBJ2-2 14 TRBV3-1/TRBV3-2 CASGIGQAHGELFF
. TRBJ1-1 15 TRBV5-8 CASSLAGQGTTEAFF
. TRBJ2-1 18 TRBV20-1 CSASGTSGLMSSYNEQFF
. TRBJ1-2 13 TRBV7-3 CASSLSVTDGYTF
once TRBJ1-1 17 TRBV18 CASSPGVGQGINTEAFF
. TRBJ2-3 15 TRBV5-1 CASSFSGGSTDTQYF
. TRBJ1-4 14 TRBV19 CASSIEGFNEKLFF
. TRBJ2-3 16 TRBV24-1 CATSDWGRGHTDTQYF
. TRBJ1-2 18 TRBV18 CASSPQARTAKAGNGYTF
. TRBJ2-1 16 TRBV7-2 CASSWGLAGGLNEQFF
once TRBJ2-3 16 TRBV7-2 CASGLLGTTVTDTQYF
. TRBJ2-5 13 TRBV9 CASSAGPQETQYF
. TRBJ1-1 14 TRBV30 CAWSERLPGQEAFF
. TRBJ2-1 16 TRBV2 CASMRAGGASNNEQFF
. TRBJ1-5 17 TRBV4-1 CASSRHWTGGSNQPQHF
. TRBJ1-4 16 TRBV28 CASSLFLQATNEKLFF
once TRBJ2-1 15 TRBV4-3 CASSHEREANNEQFF
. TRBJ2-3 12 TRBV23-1 CATLGRPDTQYF
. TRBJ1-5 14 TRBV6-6 CASSPGNYNQPQHF
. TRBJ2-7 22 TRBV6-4 CASSDGEGHSGGRPQPPYEQYF
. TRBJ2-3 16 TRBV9 CASSDQPGLAGDTQYF
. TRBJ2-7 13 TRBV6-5 CASTRLSIYEQYF
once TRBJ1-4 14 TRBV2 CASSRDTLYEKLFF
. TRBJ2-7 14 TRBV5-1 CASSLRSGGYEQYF
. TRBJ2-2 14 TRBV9 CASSGGRNTGELFF
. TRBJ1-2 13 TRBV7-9 CASSFGTEYGYTF
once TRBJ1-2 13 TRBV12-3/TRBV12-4 CASSRDRYYGYTF
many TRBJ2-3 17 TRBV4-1 CASSQDLRAPSTDTQYF
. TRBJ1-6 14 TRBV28 CASTEGQGGSPLHF
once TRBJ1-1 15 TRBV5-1 CASSPTPGADTEAFF
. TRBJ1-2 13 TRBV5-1 CASSLDSNYGYTF
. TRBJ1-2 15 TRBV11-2 CASSPGTGKGGGYTF
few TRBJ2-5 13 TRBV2 CASSDTKSGTQYF
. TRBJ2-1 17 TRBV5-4 CASSATSGSTPYNEQFF
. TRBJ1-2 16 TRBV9 CASSVGGDRDRYGYTF
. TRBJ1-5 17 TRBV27 CASSLSRSRALNQPQHF
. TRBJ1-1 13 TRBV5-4 CASSLLANTEAFF
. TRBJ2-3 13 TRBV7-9 CASSFGGTDTQYF
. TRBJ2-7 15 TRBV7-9 CASSGPGTGFLEQYF
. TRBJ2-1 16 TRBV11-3 CASSLGTISSYNEQFF